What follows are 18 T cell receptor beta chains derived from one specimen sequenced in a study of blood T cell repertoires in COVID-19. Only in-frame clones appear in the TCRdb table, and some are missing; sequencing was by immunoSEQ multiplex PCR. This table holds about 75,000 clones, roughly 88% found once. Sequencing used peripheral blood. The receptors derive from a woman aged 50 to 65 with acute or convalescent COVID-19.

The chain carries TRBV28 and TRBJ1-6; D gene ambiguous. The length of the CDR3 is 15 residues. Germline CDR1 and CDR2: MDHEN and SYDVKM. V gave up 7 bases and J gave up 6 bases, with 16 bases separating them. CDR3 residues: CASNTGIGSNSPLHF. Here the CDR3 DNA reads TGTGCCAGCAATACCGGGATTGGGTCTAATTCACCCCTCCACTTT.

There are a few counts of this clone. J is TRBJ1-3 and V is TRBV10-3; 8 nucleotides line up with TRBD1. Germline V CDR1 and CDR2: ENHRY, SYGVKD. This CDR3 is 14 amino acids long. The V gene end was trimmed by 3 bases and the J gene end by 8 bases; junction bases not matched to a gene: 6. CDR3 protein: CAISEQGGWDTIYF. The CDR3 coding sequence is TGTGCCATCAGTGAACAGGGGGGTTGGGACACCATATATTTT.

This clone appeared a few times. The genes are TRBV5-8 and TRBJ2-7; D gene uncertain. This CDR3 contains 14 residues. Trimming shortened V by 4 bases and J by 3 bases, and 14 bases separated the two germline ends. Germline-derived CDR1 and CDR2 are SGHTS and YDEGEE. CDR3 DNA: TGTGCCAGCAGCCCTTACAGTGGTCGCTACGAGCAGTACTTC. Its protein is CASSPYSGRYEQYF.

The CDR3 sequence: CASSATGVRGYTF. The CDR3 DNA reads as TGTGCCAGCAGCGCGACAGGGGTCCGTGGCTACACCTTC. This sequence joins TRBV2 and TRBJ1-2, with 8 bases lining up with TRBD1. Trimming at V came to 6 bases and at J to 7 bases, leaving 7 bases not matched to a gene. Per germline, CDR1 SNHLY and CDR2 FYNNEI. The CDR3 covers 13 residues.

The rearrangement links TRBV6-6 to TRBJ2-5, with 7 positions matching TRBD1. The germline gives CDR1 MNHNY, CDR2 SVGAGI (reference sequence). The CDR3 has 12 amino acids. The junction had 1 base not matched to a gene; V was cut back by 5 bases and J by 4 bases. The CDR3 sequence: CASSAGGETQYF. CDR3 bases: TGTGCCAGCAGTGCAGGGGGAGAGACCCAGTACTTC.

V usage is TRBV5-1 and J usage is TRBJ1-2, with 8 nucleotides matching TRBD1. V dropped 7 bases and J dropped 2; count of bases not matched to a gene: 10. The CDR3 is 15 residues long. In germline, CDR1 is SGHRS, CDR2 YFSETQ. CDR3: CASRDTYRGNYGYTF. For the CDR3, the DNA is TGCGCCAGCCGAGACACATACAGGGGGAACTATGGCTACACCTTC.

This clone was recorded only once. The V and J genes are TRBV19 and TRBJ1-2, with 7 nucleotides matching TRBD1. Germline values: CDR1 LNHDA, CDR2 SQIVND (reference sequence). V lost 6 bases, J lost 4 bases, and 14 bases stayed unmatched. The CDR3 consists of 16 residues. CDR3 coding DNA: TGTGCCAGTAGCCAATTCGGGACAGAACTATCCTATGGCTACACCTTC. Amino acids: CASSQFGTELSYGYTF.

The CDR3 loop is CASSPYRGPRANEQFF. CDR3 DNA: TGTGCCAGCTCCCCCTATAGGGGGCCGCGGGCCAATGAGCAGTTCTTC. The J gene is TRBJ2-1, the V gene TRBV5-4, with 7 bases lining up with TRBD1. Per germline, CDR1 SGHNT and CDR2 YYREEE (reference sequence). CDR3 length: 16 residues. J was trimmed by 6 bases and V by 7 bases; bases with no gene match: 16.

The CDR3 bases are TGTGCCAGCAGTCCCCCCCTTACTAGCCCATCTTACAATGAGCAGTTCTTC. It translates to CASSPPLTSPSYNEQFF. The J gene is TRBJ2-1, the V gene TRBV2; D might be TRBD2 (6 bases). Germline-derived CDR1 and CDR2 are SNHLY and FYNNEI. This CDR3 has 17 amino acids. With 5 bases removed from V and 4 bases from J, the gap between germline ends came to 21 bases.

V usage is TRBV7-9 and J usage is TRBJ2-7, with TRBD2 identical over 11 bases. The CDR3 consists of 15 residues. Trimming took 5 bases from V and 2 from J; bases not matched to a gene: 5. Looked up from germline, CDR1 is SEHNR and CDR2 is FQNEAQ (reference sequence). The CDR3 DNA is TGTGCCAGCAGCCCCCGGACTAGCGGGCCCTACGAGCAGTACTTC. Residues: CASSPRTSGPYEQYF.

The CDR3 spells CSASMLAGGTGELFF. CDR3 DNA: TGCAGTGCTAGTATGCTAGCGGGAGGGACCGGGGAGCTGTTTTTT. This chain joins TRBV20-1 and TRBJ2-2; TRBD2 matches 12 bases. CDR1 is DFQATT and CDR2 is SNEGSKA in the germline V gene (reference sequence). Trimming removed 3 bases from V and 5 bases from J; junction bases left unmatched: 4. This CDR3 comprises 15 residues.

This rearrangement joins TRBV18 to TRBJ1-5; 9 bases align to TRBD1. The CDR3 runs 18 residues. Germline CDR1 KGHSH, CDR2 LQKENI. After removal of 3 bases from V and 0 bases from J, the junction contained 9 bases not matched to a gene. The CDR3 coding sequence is TGTGCCAGCTCACCCGCGGCAGGGACAGGGTTTAGCAATCAGCCCCAGCATTTT. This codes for CASSPAAGTGFSNQPQHF.

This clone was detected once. CDR3: CATNRDRNTGELFF. The CDR3 DNA sequence: TGTGCCACTAACCGGGACAGGAACACCGGGGAGCTGTTTTTT. The chain carries TRBV15 and TRBJ2-2, with 7 bases identical to TRBD1. The V gene's germline CDR1 is LNHNV and CDR2 YYDKDF (reference sequence). After removal of 9 bases from V and 1 base from J, the junction contained 5 bases not matched to a gene. The CDR3 is 14 residues long.

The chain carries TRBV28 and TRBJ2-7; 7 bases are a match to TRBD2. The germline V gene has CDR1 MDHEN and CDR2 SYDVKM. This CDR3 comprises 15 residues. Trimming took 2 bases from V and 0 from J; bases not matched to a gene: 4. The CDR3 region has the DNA TGTGCCAGCAGTTTAGCGGGAGCGGACTCCTACGAGCAGTACTTC. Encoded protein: CASSLAGADSYEQYF.

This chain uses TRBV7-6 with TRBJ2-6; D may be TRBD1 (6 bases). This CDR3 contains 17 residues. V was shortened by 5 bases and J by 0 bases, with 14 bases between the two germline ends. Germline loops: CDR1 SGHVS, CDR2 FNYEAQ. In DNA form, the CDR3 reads TGTGCCAGCAGCCGCCACAGGGAATCCTCTGGGGCCAACGTCCTGACTTTC. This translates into CASSRHRESSGANVLTF.

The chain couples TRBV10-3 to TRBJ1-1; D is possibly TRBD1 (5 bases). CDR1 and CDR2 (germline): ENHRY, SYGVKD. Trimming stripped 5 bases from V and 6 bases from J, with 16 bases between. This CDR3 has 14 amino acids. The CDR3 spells CAISQDVGGAEAFF. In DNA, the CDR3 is TGTGCCATCAGTCAGGACGTAGGAGGGGCTGAAGCTTTCTTT.

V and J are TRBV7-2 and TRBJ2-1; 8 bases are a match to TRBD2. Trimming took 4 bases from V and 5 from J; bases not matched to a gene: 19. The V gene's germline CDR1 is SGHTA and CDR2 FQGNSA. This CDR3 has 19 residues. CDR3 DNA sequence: TGTGCCAGCAGCTCGGGGGGCGGGAGGTTTACGGACGTCGACAATGAGCAGTTCTTC. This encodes CASSSGGGRFTDVDNEQFF.

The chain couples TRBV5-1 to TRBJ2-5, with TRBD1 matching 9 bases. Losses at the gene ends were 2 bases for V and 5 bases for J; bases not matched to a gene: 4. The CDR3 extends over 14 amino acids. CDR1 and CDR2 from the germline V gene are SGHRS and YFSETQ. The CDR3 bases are TGCGCCAGCAGCTTACAGGGGGCCGGGGAGACCCAGTACTTC. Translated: CASSLQGAGETQYF. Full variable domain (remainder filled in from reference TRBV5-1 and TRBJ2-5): KAGVTQTPRYLIKTRGQQVTLSCSPISGHRSVSWYQQTPGQGLQFLFEYFSETQRNKGNFPGRFSGRQFSNSRSEMNVSTLELGDSALYLCASSLQGAGETQYFGPGTRLLVL.